The 32 T cell receptor beta chains below come from one sample, sequenced in a study of T cell responses to AZD1222 COVID-19 vaccine. Repertoires were generated with immunoSEQ multiplex PCR, while TCRdb's copy carries only in-frame clones and drops some. The sample includes 130,000 or so clones, more than 80% of them seen just once. Sequenced here: peripheral blood, sampled on day 0 of AZD1222 vaccination. These receptors were taken from an adult in good health.

This chain connects TRBV20-1 to TRBJ2-7; D not certain. The length of the CDR3 is 14 residues. Germline V CDR1 and CDR2: DFQATT, SNEGSKA (reference sequence). V shed 3 bases and J shed 2 bases, with 14 bases lying between them. CDR3 sequence reads: CSASKFQDAYEQYF. CDR3 coding DNA: TGCAGTGCTAGTAAATTCCAGGACGCCTACGAGCAGTACTTC.

V usage is TRBV5-1 and J usage is TRBJ2-7; 8 nucleotides match TRBD1. This CDR3 has 16 residues. The V segment lost 0 bases and the J segment 2 bases; nucleotides outside the gene matches: 7. Germline V lookup: CDR1 SGHRS, CDR2 YFSETQ. CDR3: CASSLGQGFDTYEQYF. The CDR3 DNA reads TGCGCCAGCAGCTTGGGACAGGGGTTTGATACCTACGAGCAGTACTTC.

The J gene is TRBJ1-1, the V gene TRBV6-5; D gene ambiguous. The CDR3 has 14 residues. In germline, CDR1 is MNHEY, CDR2 SVGAGI. Trimming took off 2 bases at V and 1 base at J, with 8 bases between the two ends. The CDR3, as DNA: TGTGCCAGCAGTTACGGAGCGGGGAACACTGAAGCTTTCTTT. It yields the protein CASSYGAGNTEAFF.

This chain joins TRBV28 and TRBJ1-4; D might be TRBD1 (6 bases). V lost 5 bases to trimming and J lost 7 bases, with 17 bases between them. The length of the CDR3 is 15 residues. Germline CDR1 reads MDHEN; CDR2 reads SYDVKM. The CDR3 is CASSRPRGFGEKLFF. CDR3 DNA sequence: TGTGCCAGCAGTCGCCCCAGGGGTTTCGGTGAAAAACTGTTTTTT.

The V call is TRBV27, the J call TRBJ1-1; 7 bases align to TRBD1. The CDR3 contains 17 residues. V was pared by 5 bases and J by 0 bases, with 12 bases of the junction left unmatched. From germline, CDR1 is MNHEY and CDR2 SMNVEV (reference sequence). The CDR3 spells CASSHLGQLLMNTEAFF. The CDR3, as DNA: TGTGCCAGCAGTCATTTGGGACAGCTCCTCATGAACACTGAAGCTTTCTTT.

The V call is TRBV7-3, the J call TRBJ2-7; the D gene is possibly TRBD2 (5 bases). Germline V gene sequence: CDR1 SGHTA, CDR2 FQGTGA. V lost 2 bases and J lost 3, with 14 bases in between. The CDR3 runs 15 residues. The CDR3 here is CASSLYGEGDYEQYF. CDR3 DNA: TGTGCCAGCAGCTTATATGGAGAGGGTGACTACGAGCAGTACTTC.

The chain employs TRBV7-8 and TRBJ1-4; tentatively, D is TRBD1 (5 bases). Trimming removed 3 bases at V and 8 bases at J, with 10 bases between. Germline values: CDR1 SGHVS, CDR2 FQNEAQ. The CDR3 sequence is 13 residues long. CDR3 residues: CASSFDRDEKLFF. DNA for the CDR3: TGTGCCAGCAGCTTTGATAGGGACGAAAAACTGTTTTTT.

The chain links TRBV28 to TRBJ2-7; TRBD1 is a possible D gene (5 bases). The V end was cut by 7 bases, the J end by 3 bases, with 13 bases between. The CDR3 extends over 13 amino acids. The germline V gene encodes CDR1 MDHEN and CDR2 SYDVKM. The CDR3 region is CASTLGVNYEQYF. Here the CDR3 DNA reads TGTGCCAGCACCCTAGGGGTGAACTACGAGCAGTACTTC.

This clone was seen only a few times. The chain uses TRBV6-1 and TRBJ1-2; D remains ambiguous. Germline V gene lookup returns CDR1 MNHNS and CDR2 SASEGT. The V end was cut by 0 bases, the J end by 6 bases, with 8 bases between. The CDR3 consists of 13 residues. The CDR3 protein is CASSEAGDDGYTF. The CDR3 DNA reads TGTGCCAGCAGTGAAGCAGGCGACGATGGCTACACCTTC.

The chain is built from TRBV15 and TRBJ2-5; TRBD1 might be the D (6 bases). The germline V gene has CDR1 LNHNV and CDR2 YYDKDF (reference sequence). The CDR3 spans 12 residues. The V and J ends lost 3 bases and 9 bases respectively, with 11 bases between them. This CDR3 reads CATSRPSGAQYF. For the CDR3, the DNA is TGTGCCACCAGCAGGCCATCAGGGGCCCAGTACTTC.

The rearrangement uses TRBV3-1 (or the pseudogene TRBV3-2) and TRBJ1-5; 7 bases are a match to TRBD1. CDR1 is LGHDT, CDR2 YNNKEL, per germline (reference sequence). Germline trimming cut 0 bases from V and 0 bases from J; bases unmatched to any gene: 26. The CDR3 spans 24 residues. In DNA, the CDR3 is TGTGCCAGCAGCCAAGACATAGACAGGGCGAATCTGTGCAGTTCTCCGAATAGCAATCAGCCCCAGCATTTT. As protein: CASSQDIDRANLCSSPNSNQPQHF.

The chain employs TRBV15 and TRBJ1-4; 7 bases map to TRBD1. V gave up 0 bases and J gave up 4 bases; unmatched junction bases: 8. Germline CDR1 LNHNV, CDR2 YYDKDF (reference sequence). CDR3 size: 17 residues. CDR3 protein: CATSRDGGTVSNEKLFF. The CDR3, as DNA: TGTGCCACCAGCAGAGATGGGGGGACAGTGAGTAATGAAAAACTGTTTTTT.

The rearrangement uses TRBV11-2 and TRBJ2-3, with TRBD2 identical over 11 bases. CDR3 size: 17 residues. CDR1 SGHAT and CDR2 FQNNGV come from the germline V gene. The junction had 11 bases not matched to a gene; V was cut back by 5 bases and J by 4 bases. This chain's CDR3 is CASSLYKLAGVADTQYF. The CDR3 region has the DNA TGTGCCAGCAGCCTCTACAAACTAGCGGGGGTGGCAGATACGCAGTATTTT.

The V call is TRBV19, the J call TRBJ1-4; 8 bases match TRBD1. V gave up 7 bases and J gave up 6 bases; unmatched junction bases: 10. Germline lookup yields CDR1 LNHDA and CDR2 SQIVND (reference sequence). This CDR3 has 15 amino acids. The CDR3: CASTRLRGQDEKLFF. The CDR3, as DNA: TGTGCCAGTACCCGTCTCAGGGGGCAGGATGAAAAACTGTTTTTT.

The J gene is TRBJ1-2, the V gene TRBV7-2; no clear D. Trimming removed 5 bases at V and 4 bases at J, with 8 bases between. Per germline, CDR1 SGHTA and CDR2 FQGNSA. The CDR3 is made up of 12 amino acids. DNA for the CDR3: TGTGCCAGCAGCCCCACCCGCTATGGCTACACCTTC. Translated, it gives CASSPTRYGYTF.

The chain has TRBV7-3 and TRBJ2-3, with 9 bases matching TRBD1. V shed 7 bases and J 1 base; nucleotides not matched to a gene: 3. The germline V gene encodes CDR1 SGHTA and CDR2 FQGTGA. The CDR3 is 14 residues long. CDR3 coding DNA: TGTGCCAGCAACAACAGGGGGCGCACAGATACGCAGTATTTT. It is translated as CASNNRGRTDTQYF.

The CDR3 DNA reads as TGTGCCAGCAGGCCCACTAGCGGGAGTTACGAGCAGTACTTC. Its protein is CASRPTSGSYEQYF. V and J are TRBV6-5 and TRBJ2-7; 11 bases match TRBD2. There are 14 residues in the CDR3. CDR1 MNHEY and CDR2 SVGAGI come from the germline V gene. V lost 6 bases, J lost 4 bases, and 5 bases stayed unmatched.

About this clone: The sample holds other DNA sequences that translate to the same CDR3. This chain uses TRBV6-2 or TRBV6-3 with TRBJ2-3, with no clear D. The V gene lost 5 bases and the J gene lost 2 bases, with 5 bases spanning the gap. The CDR3 spans 12 residues. Germline V CDR1 and CDR2: MNHEY, SVGEGT. CDR3 in DNA: TGTGCCAGCAGTGGGCCCACAGATACGCAGTATTTT. Amino acids: CASSGPTDTQYF.

This clone occurred a few times. The V gene is TRBV30, the J gene TRBJ1-6; 8 nucleotides agree with TRBD1. CDR1 is GTSNPN, CDR2 SVGIG, per germline (reference sequence). This CDR3 comprises 14 residues. The V segment lost 2 bases and the J segment 10 bases; nucleotides outside the gene matches: 7. The CDR3 region has the DNA TGTGCCTGGAGTTCCAGGGGGCCAGGGTCACCCCTCCACTTT. Its protein product is CAWSSRGPGSPLHF.

The gene calls are TRBV6-2 or TRBV6-3 and TRBJ1-2; D possibly corresponds to TRBD1 (5 bases). CDR1 and CDR2 (germline): MNHEY, SVGEGT. Trimming took 5 bases from V and 8 from J, leaving 12 bases between them. The CDR3 spans 12 residues. The CDR3 bases are TGTGCCAGCAGTACCGGGACTCGGGGCTACACCTTC. Translating gives CASSTGTRGYTF.

J is TRBJ2-7 and V is TRBV6-5; tentatively, D is TRBD1 or TRBD2 (5 bases each). The CDR3 covers 15 residues. Germline CDR1 is MNHEY and CDR2 is SVGAGI. Trimming took 6 bases from V and 2 from J, leaving 17 bases between them. CDR3 loop: CASRATGTLAYEQYF. DNA of the CDR3: TGTGCCAGCAGAGCGACCGGGACCTTAGCCTACGAGCAGTACTTC.

This clone has more than one count but fewer than ten. The V call is TRBV6-5, the J call TRBJ2-7; D remains unclear. V was trimmed by 6 bases and J by 4 bases, leaving 13 bases between them. The CDR3 contains 13 residues. Germline values: CDR1 MNHEY, CDR2 SVGAGI. The CDR3 coding sequence is TGTGCCAGCAGCCGCCTGAGAGAATACGAGCAGTACTTC. It encodes CASSRLREYEQYF.

The rearrangement links TRBV20-1 to TRBJ2-1; D unclear. The ends were cut back, 3 bases at V and 5 bases at J, with 17 bases in the middle. Germline V CDR1 and CDR2: DFQATT, SNEGSKA (reference sequence). The CDR3 totals 15 residues. The CDR3 reads CSASPPNSRDNEQFF. CDR3 in DNA: TGCAGTGCTAGTCCTCCTAACAGTCGGGACAATGAGCAGTTCTTC.

Written as DNA, the CDR3 is TGTGCCACCAGCACCCTCGACAGGGGCGCAAATCAGCCCCAGCATTTT. Translated, it gives CATSTLDRGANQPQHF. The chain links TRBV15 to TRBJ1-5; 8 bases map to TRBD1. CDR3 length equals 16 residues. The V and J ends lost 4 bases and 4 bases, in that order; junction bases with no gene match: 9. Germline V gene lookup returns CDR1 LNHNV and CDR2 YYDKDF (reference sequence).

About this clone itself: Different DNA sequences within this sample yield the same CDR3. The rearrangement links TRBV11-3 to TRBJ2-7; weak D call: TRBD1 (6 bases). This CDR3 region has 13 residues. Trimming shortened V by 2 bases and J by 2 bases, and 7 bases separated the two germline ends. Germline loops: CDR1 SGHNT, CDR2 YENEEA. The CDR3 protein is CASSLTGTYEQYF. CDR3 DNA: TGTGCCAGCAGCTTAACAGGGACCTACGAGCAGTACTTC.

This clone was recorded only once. J is TRBJ2-1 and V is TRBV27; the D gene is possibly TRBD2 (6 bases). The CDR3 runs to 15 residues. The ends were cut back, 3 bases at V and 0 bases at J, with 9 bases in the middle. The germline V gene has CDR1 MNHEY and CDR2 SMNVEV (reference sequence). The CDR3 sequence: CASSFLAVSYNEQFF. The CDR3 nucleotides are TGTGCCAGCAGTTTCTTAGCGGTCTCCTACAATGAGCAGTTCTTC.

The rearrangement joins TRBV4-2 to TRBJ2-7; D gene ambiguous. This CDR3 comprises 15 residues. V lost 0 bases, J lost 2 bases, and 11 bases lay in between. Germline loops: CDR1 LGHNA, CDR2 YNFKEQ. CDR3 sequence: CASSQEEDGAYEQYF. In DNA, the CDR3 is TGTGCCAGCAGCCAAGAGGAAGACGGAGCCTACGAGCAGTACTTC.

The V gene is TRBV28, the J gene TRBJ1-5, with no clear D. Trimming stripped 3 bases from V and 4 bases from J, with 10 bases between. Germline V gene sequence: CDR1 MDHEN, CDR2 SYDVKM. The CDR3 has 14 amino acids. The CDR3 reads CASSFLPANQPQHF. The CDR3 DNA reads as TGTGCCAGCAGTTTCCTACCGGCGAATCAGCCCCAGCATTTT. Using reference TRBV28 and TRBJ1-5 for the parts outside the CDR3, the full variable domain is DVKVTQSSRYLVKRTGEKVFLECVQDMDHENMFWYRQDPGLGLRLIYFSYDVKMKEKGDIPEGYSVSREKKERFSLILESASTNQTSMYLCASSFLPANQPQHFGDGTRLSIL.

This clone was recorded once. The rearrangement joins TRBV28 to TRBJ1-5, with 8 positions matching TRBD1. The germline gives CDR1 MDHEN, CDR2 SYDVKM. The length of the CDR3 is 16 residues. V lost 5 bases, J lost 2 bases, and 8 bases stayed unmatched. CDR3 nucleotides: TGTGCCAGCAGTCCCTCCTGGACAGGGCGCAATCAGCCCCAGCATTTT. Its translation is CASSPSWTGRNQPQHF.

The V call is TRBV6-5, the J call TRBJ1-2, with no clear D. V lost 4 bases and J 4 bases, leaving 13 bases between the germline ends. The CDR3 has 14 residues. Germline CDR1 MNHEY, CDR2 SVGAGI. The CDR3 loop is CASSLTWNSYGYTF. The CDR3 region has the DNA TGTGCCAGCAGTTTGACGTGGAATTCCTATGGCTACACCTTC.

In this sample, this clone turned up once. The genes are TRBV7-8 and TRBJ1-6, with TRBD1 as a possible D gene (6 bases). This CDR3 is 15 amino acids long. Trimming shortened V by 0 bases and J by 6 bases, and 9 bases separated the two germline ends. Per germline, CDR1 SGHVS and CDR2 FQNEAQ. CDR3 region: CASSLAGALNSPLHF. DNA for the CDR3: TGTGCCAGCAGCTTAGCGGGGGCCCTTAATTCACCCCTCCACTTT. The full variable domain, rest sourced from reference TRBV7-8 and TRBJ1-6, is GAGVSQSPRYKVAKRGQDVALRCDPISGHVSLFWYQQALGQGPEFLTYFQNEAQLDKSGLPSDRFFAERPEGSVSTLKIQRTQQEDSAVYLCASSLAGALNSPLHFGNGTRLTVT.

The V call is TRBV11-1, the J call TRBJ2-2, with D perhaps matching TRBD1 (6 bases). Germline V gene sequence: CDR1 SGHAT, CDR2 FQDESV (reference sequence). This CDR3 comprises 13 residues. Trimming took 8 bases from V and 5 from J, leaving 12 bases between them. The CDR3, as DNA: TGTGCCAGCGTAAGGGGGAGAACCGGGGAGCTGTTTTTT. It encodes CASVRGRTGELFF.